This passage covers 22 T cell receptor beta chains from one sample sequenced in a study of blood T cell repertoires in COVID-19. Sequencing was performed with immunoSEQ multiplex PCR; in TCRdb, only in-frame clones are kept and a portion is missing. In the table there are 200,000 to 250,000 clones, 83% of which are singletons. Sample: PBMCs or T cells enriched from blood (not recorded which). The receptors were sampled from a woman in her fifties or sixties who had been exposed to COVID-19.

The DNA of the CDR3 is TGTGCCAGCAGTCCGCAGTTCTCTGGGGCCAACGTCCTGACTTTC. Its protein is CASSPQFSGANVLTF. The chain combines TRBV9 with TRBJ2-6; D is unclear. The CDR3 loop spans 15 amino acids. Trimming cost V 5 bases and J 0 bases, with 9 bases left between them. Germline V gene lookup returns CDR1 SGDLS and CDR2 YYNGEE. Filled out from reference TRBV9 and TRBJ2-6, the complete variable domain reads DSGVTQTPKHLITATGQRVTLRCSPRSGDLSVYWYQQSLDQGLQFLIQYYNGEERAKGNILERFSAQQFPDLHSELNLSSLELGDSALYFCASSPQFSGANVLTFGAGSRLTVL.

In DNA form, the CDR3 reads TGTGCCAGCGGTCGAGACACCATATATTTT. Residues: CASGRDTIYF. The chain links TRBV2 to TRBJ1-3; D uncertain. CDR3 length: 10 amino acids. The germline gives CDR1 SNHLY, CDR2 FYNNEI. Trimming stripped 8 bases from V and 8 bases from J, with 7 bases between. The full variable domain, with the rest looked up from reference TRBV2 and TRBJ1-3, is EPEVTQTPSHQVTQMGQEVILRCVPISNHLYFYWYRQILGQKVEFLVSFYNNEISEKSEIFDDQFSVERPDGSNFTLKIRSTKLEDSAMYFCASGRDTIYFGEGSWLTVV.

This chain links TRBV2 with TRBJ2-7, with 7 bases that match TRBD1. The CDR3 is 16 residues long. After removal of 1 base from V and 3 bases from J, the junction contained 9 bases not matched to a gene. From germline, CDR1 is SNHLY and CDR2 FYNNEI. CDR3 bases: TGTGCCAGCAGTGAAGGGGGGACAGCGGAATACTACGAGCAGTACTTC. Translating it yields CASSEGGTAEYYEQYF.

This CDR3 reads CASSEPAGGNTEAFF. CDR3 coding DNA: TGTGCCAGCAGTGAGCCCGCCGGGGGGAACACTGAAGCTTTCTTT. The V gene is TRBV2, the J gene TRBJ1-1; a weak D match, TRBD1 (5 bases). CDR1 and CDR2 from the germline V gene are SNHLY and FYNNEI. This CDR3 region has 15 residues. Between the trimmed V and J ends, which lost 3 bases and 1 base, there was a span of 12 bases.

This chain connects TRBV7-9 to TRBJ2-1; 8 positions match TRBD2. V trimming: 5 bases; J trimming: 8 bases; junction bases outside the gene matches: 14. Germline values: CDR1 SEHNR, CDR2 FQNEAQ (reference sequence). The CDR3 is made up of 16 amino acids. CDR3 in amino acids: CASSHPLQAGVDEQFF. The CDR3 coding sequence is TGTGCCAGCAGCCATCCCCTTCAAGCGGGGGTTGATGAGCAGTTCTTC.

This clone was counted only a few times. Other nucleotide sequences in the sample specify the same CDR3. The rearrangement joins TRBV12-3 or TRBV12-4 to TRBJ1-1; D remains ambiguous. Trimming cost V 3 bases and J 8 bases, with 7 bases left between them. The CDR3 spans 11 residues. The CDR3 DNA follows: TGTGCCAGCAGTTTGGCCGCCGAAGCTTTCTTT. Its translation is CASSLAAEAFF.

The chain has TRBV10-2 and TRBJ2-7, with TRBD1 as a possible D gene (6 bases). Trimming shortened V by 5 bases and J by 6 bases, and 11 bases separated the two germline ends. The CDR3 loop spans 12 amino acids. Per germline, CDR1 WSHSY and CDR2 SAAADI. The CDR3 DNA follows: TGCGCCAGCAGTATACAGGGTCCCGAGCAGTACTTC. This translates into CASSIQGPEQYF.

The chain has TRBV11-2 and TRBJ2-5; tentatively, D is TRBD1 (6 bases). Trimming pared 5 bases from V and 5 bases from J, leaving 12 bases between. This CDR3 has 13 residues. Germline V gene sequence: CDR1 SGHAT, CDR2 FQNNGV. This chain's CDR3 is CASSIRGWETQYF. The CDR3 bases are TGTGCCAGCAGCATTAGGGGGTGGGAGACCCAGTACTTC.

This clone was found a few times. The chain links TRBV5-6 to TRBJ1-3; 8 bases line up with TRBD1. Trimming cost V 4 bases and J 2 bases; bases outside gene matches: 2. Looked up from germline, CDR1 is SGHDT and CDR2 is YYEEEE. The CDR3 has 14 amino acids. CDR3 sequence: CASSPRGPGNTIYF. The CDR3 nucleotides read TGTGCCAGCAGCCCCAGGGGGCCTGGAAACACCATATATTTT.

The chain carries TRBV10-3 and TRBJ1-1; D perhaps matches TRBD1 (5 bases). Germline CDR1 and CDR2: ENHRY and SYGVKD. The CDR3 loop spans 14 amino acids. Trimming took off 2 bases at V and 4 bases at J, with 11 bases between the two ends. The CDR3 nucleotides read TGTGCCATCAGTGAGGGGACCGGGGGCACTGAAGCTTTCTTT. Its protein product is CAISEGTGGTEAFF.

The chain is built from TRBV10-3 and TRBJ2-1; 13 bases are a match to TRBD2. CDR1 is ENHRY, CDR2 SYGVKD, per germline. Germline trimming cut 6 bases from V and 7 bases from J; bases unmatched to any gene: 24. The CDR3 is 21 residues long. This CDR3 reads CAIRASLSTSGGLDARNEQFF. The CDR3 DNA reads TGTGCCATCAGAGCTTCGTTGTCGACTAGCGGGGGGTTAGACGCTCGGAATGAGCAGTTCTTC.

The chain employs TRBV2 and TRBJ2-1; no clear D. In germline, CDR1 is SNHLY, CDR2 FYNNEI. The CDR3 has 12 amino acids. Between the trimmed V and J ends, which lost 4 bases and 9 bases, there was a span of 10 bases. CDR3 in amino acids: CASSVRSSEQFF. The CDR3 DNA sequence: TGTGCCAGCAGTGTGCGGTCAAGTGAGCAGTTCTTC.

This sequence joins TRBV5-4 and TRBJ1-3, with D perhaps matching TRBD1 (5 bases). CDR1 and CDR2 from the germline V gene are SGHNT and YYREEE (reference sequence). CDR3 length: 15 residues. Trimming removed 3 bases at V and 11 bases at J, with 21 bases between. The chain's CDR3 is CASSWGPRGSDPIYF. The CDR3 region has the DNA TGTGCCAGCAGCTGGGGCCCCAGAGGCAGTGACCCCATATATTTT.

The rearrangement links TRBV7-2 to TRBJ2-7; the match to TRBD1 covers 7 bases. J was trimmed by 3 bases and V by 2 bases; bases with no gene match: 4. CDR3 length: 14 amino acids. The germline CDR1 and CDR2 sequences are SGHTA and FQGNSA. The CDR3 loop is CASSLQGVGYEQYF. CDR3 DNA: TGTGCCAGCAGCTTACAGGGGGTGGGCTACGAGCAGTACTTC.

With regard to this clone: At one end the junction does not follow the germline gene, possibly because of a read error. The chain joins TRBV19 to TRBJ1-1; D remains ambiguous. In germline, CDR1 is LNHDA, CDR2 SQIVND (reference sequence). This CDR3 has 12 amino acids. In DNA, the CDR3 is TGTGCCAATTACCGGGTTGAAACTGGAGCTTTCTTT. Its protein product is CANYRVETGAFF.

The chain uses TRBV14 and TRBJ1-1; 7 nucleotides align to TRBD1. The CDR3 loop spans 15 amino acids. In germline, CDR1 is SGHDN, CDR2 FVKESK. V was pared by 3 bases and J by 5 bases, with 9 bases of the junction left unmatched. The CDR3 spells CASSHRQGWGTEAFF. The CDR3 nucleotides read TGTGCCAGCAGCCACCGACAGGGTTGGGGGACTGAAGCTTTCTTT.

CDR3 nucleotide sequence: TGCGCCAGCAGTGCCTCCTTACAGGGGAACACTGAAGCTTTCTTT. Encoded protein: CASSASLQGNTEAFF. The rearrangement joins TRBV10-1 to TRBJ1-1; possible D gene TRBD1, 6 bases. There are 15 residues in the CDR3. Trimming stripped 4 bases from V and 1 base from J, with 13 bases between. Germline values: CDR1 WNHNN, CDR2 SYGVQD (reference sequence).

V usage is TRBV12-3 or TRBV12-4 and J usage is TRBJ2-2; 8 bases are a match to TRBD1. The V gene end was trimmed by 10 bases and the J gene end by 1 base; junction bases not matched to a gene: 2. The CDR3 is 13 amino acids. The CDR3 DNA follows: TGTGCCATGGGACAGGTGAACACCGGGGAGCTGTTTTTT. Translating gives CAMGQVNTGELFF.

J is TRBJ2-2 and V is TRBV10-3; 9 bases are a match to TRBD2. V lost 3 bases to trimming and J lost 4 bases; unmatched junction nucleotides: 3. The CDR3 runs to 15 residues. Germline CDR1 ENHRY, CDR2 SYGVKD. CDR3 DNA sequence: TGTGCCATCAGTGAAGGTAGCGGGGGCACCGGGGAGCTGTTTTTT. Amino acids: CAISEGSGGTGELFF.

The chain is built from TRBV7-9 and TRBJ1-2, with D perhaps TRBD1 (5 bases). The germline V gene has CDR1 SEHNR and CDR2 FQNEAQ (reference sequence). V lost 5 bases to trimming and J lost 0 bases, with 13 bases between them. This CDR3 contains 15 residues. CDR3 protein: CASSPRQKSNYGYTF. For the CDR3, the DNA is TGTGCCAGCAGCCCCCGACAGAAGTCTAACTATGGCTACACCTTC.

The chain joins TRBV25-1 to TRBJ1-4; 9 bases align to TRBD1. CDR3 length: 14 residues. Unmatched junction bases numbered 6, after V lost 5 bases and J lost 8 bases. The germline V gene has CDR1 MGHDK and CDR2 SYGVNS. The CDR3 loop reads CASSSTGGGEKLFF. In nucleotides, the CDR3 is TGTGCCAGCAGTTCGACAGGGGGAGGGGAAAAACTGTTTTTT.

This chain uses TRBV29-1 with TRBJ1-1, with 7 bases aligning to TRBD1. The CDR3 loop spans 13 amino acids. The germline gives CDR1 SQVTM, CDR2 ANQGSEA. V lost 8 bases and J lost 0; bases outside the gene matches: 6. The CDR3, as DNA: TGCAGCTTCAGACAGGGAGTGAACACTGAAGCTTTCTTT. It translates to CSFRQGVNTEAFF.